This T cell receptor beta chain derives from a study of blood T cells in healthy people across ages. Each donor gave ten milliliters of peripheral blood. PBMCs numbering at least 7 million were isolated per sample. A second 7 to 11 cycle PCR used barcoded and J-beta primers. TCRdb used MiXCR to reprocess the 5' RACE reads, holding one entry per CDR3 protein. The sample shows 1.5 million to 2 million distinct CDR3 sequences, roughly 28% of them seen only once. Comments on this clonotype: A much larger clone differs from this one at a single base, so this may be a read error.

The origin of this receptor is a woman in her 30s in good health. The sequencing sample was made of blood.

The DNA for the CDR3 is TGTGCCAGCAGATCAATCTCGGGGGTGGCAGCTAACTATAGCTACACCTTC. Amino acid sequence: CASRSISGVAANYSYTF. The J gene is TRBJ1-2, the V gene TRBV6-1, with TRBD1 as a possible D gene (5 bases). CDR3 length: 17 residues. Germline values: CDR1 MNHNS, CDR2 SASEGT.